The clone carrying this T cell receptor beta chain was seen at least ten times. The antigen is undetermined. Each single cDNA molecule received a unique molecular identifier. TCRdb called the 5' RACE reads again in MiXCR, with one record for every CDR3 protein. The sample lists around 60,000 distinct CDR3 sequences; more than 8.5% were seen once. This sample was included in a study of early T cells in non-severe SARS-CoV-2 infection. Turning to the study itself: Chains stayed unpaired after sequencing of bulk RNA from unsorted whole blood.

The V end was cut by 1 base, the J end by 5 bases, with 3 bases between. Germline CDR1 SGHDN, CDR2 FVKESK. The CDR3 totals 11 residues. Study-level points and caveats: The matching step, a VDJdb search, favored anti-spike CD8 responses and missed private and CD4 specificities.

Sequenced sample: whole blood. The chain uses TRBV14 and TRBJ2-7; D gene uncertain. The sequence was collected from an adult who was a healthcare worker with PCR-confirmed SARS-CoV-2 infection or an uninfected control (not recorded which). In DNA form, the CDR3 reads TGTGCCAGCAGCCAAGGTCACGAGCAGTACTTC. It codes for CASSQGHEQYF.